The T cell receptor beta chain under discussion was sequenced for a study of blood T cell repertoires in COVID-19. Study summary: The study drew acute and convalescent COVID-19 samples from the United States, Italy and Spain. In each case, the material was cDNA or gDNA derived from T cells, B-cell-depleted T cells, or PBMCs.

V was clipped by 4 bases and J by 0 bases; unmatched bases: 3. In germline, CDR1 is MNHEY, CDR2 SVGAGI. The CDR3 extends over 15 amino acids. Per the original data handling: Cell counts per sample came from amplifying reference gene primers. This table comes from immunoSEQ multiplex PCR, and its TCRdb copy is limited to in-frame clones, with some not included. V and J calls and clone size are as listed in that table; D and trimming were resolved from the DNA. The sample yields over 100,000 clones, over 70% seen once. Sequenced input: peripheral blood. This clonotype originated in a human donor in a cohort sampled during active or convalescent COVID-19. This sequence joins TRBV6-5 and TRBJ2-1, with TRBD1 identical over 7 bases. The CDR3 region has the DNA TGTGCCAGCAGTTGGGGACAGAGCTCCTACAATGAGCAGTTCTTC. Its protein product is CASSWGQSSYNEQFF.